The 9 T cell receptor beta chains reported below all come from one sample, sequenced in a study of T cells expressing NK-cell markers. One entry per CDR3 protein, without DNA, is what TCRdb gives after re-calling the 5' RACE reads. The sample is made up of some 450,000 distinct CDR3 sequences, and the top ten hold 6% to 8% of it. Sequenced sample: blood T cells: a sorted CD56 or NKG2C T cell subset, CD4+ or CD8+ T cells, or bulk PBMC T cells (not recorded which). The receptors stem from a woman aged 18 to 75 in good health.

The V and J genes are TRBV19 and TRBJ1-5. The CDR3 has 15 residues. CDR1 and CDR2 (germline): LNHDA, SQIVND (reference sequence). The CDR3 here is CASSIGANFLQPQHF.

This chain connects TRBV15 to TRBJ2-1. Germline CDR1 and CDR2: LNHNV and YYDKDF (reference sequence). The length of the CDR3 is 13 residues. The CDR3 loop reads CATSTDLGNEQFF.

This chain uses TRBV9 with TRBJ1-2. This CDR3 contains 13 residues. CDR1 SGDLS and CDR2 YYNGEE come from the germline V gene. The CDR3 sequence: CASSAEEHYGYTF. Looking up the rest from reference TRBV9 and TRBJ1-2 gives the full variable domain: DSGVTQTPKHLITATGQRVTLRCSPRSGDLSVYWYQQSLDQGLQFLIQYYNGEERAKGNILERFSAQQFPDLHSELNLSSLELGDSALYFCASSAEEHYGYTFGSGTRLTVV.

CDR3 loop: CASSQGSGSDEQFF. The V call is TRBV4-2, the J call TRBJ2-1; TCRdb outputs TRBD2, but without DNA this stays unchecked. Germline CDR1 LGHNA, CDR2 YNFKEQ. The CDR3 length is 14 residues.

The chain combines TRBV3-1 with TRBJ2-1; the TCRdb D gene call, TRBD2, has no DNA to confirm it. Germline loops: CDR1 LGHDT, CDR2 YNNKEL (reference sequence). CDR3 length: 22 amino acids. CDR3 loop: CASSSKYPQFGTSGRALNEQFF.

This CDR3 reads CASSLAGRGEYF. The chain combines TRBV7-9 with TRBJ2-4; TCRdb lists TRBD1, though no DNA is available to test this call. Germline CDR1 and CDR2: SEHNR and FQNEAQ (reference sequence). CDR3 size: 12 residues.

This chain connects TRBV4-2 to TRBJ2-1; without DNA, the TCRdb call of TRBD2 cannot be checked. This CDR3 has 14 residues. Germline loops: CDR1 LGHNA, CDR2 YNFKEQ. CDR3 sequence reads: CASSPWTSGPRQFF.

CDR3 sequence reads: CASSKTRQGNTGELFF. J is TRBJ2-2 and V is TRBV7-9; TCRdb calls TRBD2, which cannot be checked without DNA. CDR1 and CDR2 (germline): SEHNR, FQNEAQ (reference sequence). This CDR3 is 16 amino acids long.

The chain is built from TRBV12-3 or TRBV12-4 and TRBJ2-2. The CDR3 consists of 16 residues. CDR3 sequence: CASSFRRLTNTGELFF.